The 7 T cell receptor beta chains reported below all come from one sample, sequenced in a study of blood T cell repertoires in COVID-19. The protocol was immunoSEQ multiplex PCR, while the TCRdb copy is restricted to in-frame clones and leaves out a portion. The data contain roughly 30,000 clones, about 80% of them singletons. Sequencing used peripheral blood. The receptors come from an older man with acute or convalescent COVID-19.

The chain couples TRBV5-1 to TRBJ2-6; 10 bases agree with TRBD1. Germline CDR1 reads SGHRS; CDR2 reads YFSETQ. The CDR3 is 16 amino acids. V lost 6 bases, J lost 1 base, and 4 bases stayed unmatched. CDR3 sequence: CASTTGQGSGANVLTF. CDR3 DNA sequence: TGCGCCAGCACAACGGGACAGGGGTCTGGGGCCAACGTCCTGACTTTC.

The J gene is TRBJ1-1, the V gene TRBV6-5; D is uncertain. This CDR3 has 16 amino acids. The V gene's germline CDR1 is MNHEY and CDR2 SVGAGI. The germline V and J ends were trimmed by 2 bases and 2 bases, with 15 bases remaining between them. The CDR3 region is CASSYGSGLINTEAFF. CDR3 DNA: TGTGCCAGCAGTTACGGGTCAGGCCTAATCAACACTGAAGCTTTCTTT.

This clone has a single count. The V gene is TRBV15, the J gene TRBJ2-3; 15 bases are a match to TRBD2. Germline CDR1 reads LNHNV; CDR2 reads YYDKDF (reference sequence). The CDR3 is 19 residues long. The ends lost 4 bases at V and 0 bases at J; junction bases unmatched: 8. The CDR3 spells CATSTRIGLAGGSTDTQYF. Written as DNA, the CDR3 is TGTGCCACCAGCACCCGAATAGGACTAGCGGGGGGGAGCACAGATACGCAGTATTTT.

The rearrangement uses TRBV5-4 and TRBJ2-7, with D perhaps TRBD2 (5 bases). CDR1 and CDR2 from the germline V gene are SGHNT and YYREEE (reference sequence). The CDR3 is made up of 13 amino acids. V was trimmed by 3 bases and J by 3 bases, leaving 10 bases between them. The CDR3 here is CASSWSGGYEQYF. In nucleotides, the CDR3 is TGTGCCAGCAGCTGGTCCGGAGGCTACGAGCAGTACTTC.

This clone is a singleton in its sample. The V call is TRBV5-6, the J call TRBJ2-6; tentative D call: TRBD1 (5 bases). This CDR3 has 16 residues. Germline CDR1 is SGHDT and CDR2 is YYEEEE. Trimming removed 3 bases from V and 2 bases from J, with 12 bases in between. The CDR3 DNA follows: TGTGCCAGCAGCTCGTCAGGGTTAACTGGGGCCAACGTCCTGACTTTC. It translates to CASSSSGLTGANVLTF.

The chain couples TRBV20-1 to TRBJ2-1; 9 nucleotides line up with TRBD2. This CDR3 region has 10 residues. Trimming at V came to 6 bases and at J to 11 bases, leaving 2 bases not matched to a gene. Germline V lookup: CDR1 DFQATT, CDR2 SNEGSKA (reference sequence). The CDR3 spells CSAAGGKQFF. The CDR3, as DNA: TGCAGTGCGGCGGGGGGGAAGCAGTTCTTC.

The rearrangement uses TRBV9 and TRBJ2-1; 12 bases line up with TRBD2. The trim removed 4 bases at V and 7 bases at J, leaving 6 bases unmatched. The germline V gene has CDR1 SGDLS and CDR2 YYNGEE. The CDR3 runs 15 residues. As DNA, the CDR3 is TGTGCCAGCAGCTATCTAGCGGGGGGGCTGAATGAGCAGTTCTTC. Its protein is CASSYLAGGLNEQFF.